A single TCR beta chain is shown here with its context. Its matching antigen is unknown. This specimen belongs to a study of graft-versus-host responses after intestinal transplantation. Looking at the study overall: Every one of the recipients received anti-thymocyte globulin induction and afterwards took tacrolimus and steroids for roughly three years. Points from the study as a whole: Recipient marrow showed GvH clones, some seen first in ileum or blood. Early post-transplant HvG declines showed an association with peak circulating GvH clone levels.

Sequencing was performed with immunoSEQ multiplex PCR; in TCRdb, only in-frame clones are kept and a portion is missing. The repertoire has 74,000 or so clones, about 90% of them found once; the top ten carry roughly 0.64%. This specimen was PBMCs, taken 98 days after intestinal transplantation. The receptor's source is a human patient who received an intestinal transplant, so some T cells may come from the graft donor.

CDR3 loop: CASSSVSGDQETQYF. In nucleotides, the CDR3 is TGTGCCAGCAGCTCCGTCTCGGGGGACCAAGAGACCCAGTACTTC. This sequence joins TRBV11-2 and TRBJ2-5, with a weak D call TRBD2 (6 bases). Trimming stripped 4 bases from V and 0 bases from J, with 12 bases between. Germline CDR1 and CDR2: SGHAT and FQNNGV. The CDR3 length is 15 residues.